One sample yielded the 27 T cell receptor beta chains listed below, sequenced in a study of cytomegalovirus exposure and HLA in healthy donors. PCR involved 60 Vbeta and 13 Jbeta primers. Generated by immunoSEQ multiplex PCR, the TCRdb table keeps only in-frame clones and is missing some. The sample holds about 140,000 clones, roughly four fifths seen once. The specimen was PBMCs. The receptor source for this set is a female donor in good health and CMV-seronegative.

The chain employs TRBV27 and TRBJ1-1, with D possibly TRBD1 on 6 matching bases. This CDR3 is 11 amino acids long. The germline V gene encodes CDR1 MNHEY and CDR2 SMNVEV (reference sequence). CDR3 sequence reads: CVTGRTGEAFF. CDR3 DNA: TGTGTGACAGGCAGGACGGGTGAAGCTTTCTTT.

The count of this clone is one. The chain uses TRBV11-2 and TRBJ2-5; D is unclear. The CDR3 covers 19 residues. Germline CDR1 SGHAT, CDR2 FQNNGV. V was shortened by 0 bases and J by 5 bases, with 25 bases between the two germline ends. The DNA of the CDR3 is TGTGCCAGCAGCTTAGATCTCGTCCGGGTGGGTGGCGTGAGGGAGACCCAGTACTTC. Its protein product is CASSLDLVRVGGVRETQYF.

This chain links TRBV29-1 with TRBJ2-5; the D gene is possibly TRBD2 (7 bases). V shed 8 bases and J shed 2 bases, with 21 bases lying between them. This CDR3 spans 15 amino acids. Germline V gives CDR1 SQVTM, CDR2 ANQGSEA. CDR3 region: CSSGRGGGRQETQYF. The CDR3 DNA reads as TGCAGCTCCGGCAGGGGAGGGGGGAGGCAAGAGACCCAGTACTTC.

In DNA, the CDR3 is TGTGCCAGCAGTTTATCTGGCGGGGGCTACACCTTC. It is translated as CASSLSGGGYTF. The chain employs TRBV28 and TRBJ1-2; D ambiguous. The CDR3 sequence is 12 residues long. CDR1 is MDHEN, CDR2 SYDVKM, per germline. The V and J ends lost 1 base and 8 bases respectively, with 8 bases between them.

This rearrangement joins TRBV6-1 to TRBJ1-3; D remains unclear. The V and J ends lost 3 bases and 2 bases respectively, with 11 bases between them. Per germline, CDR1 MNHNS and CDR2 SASEGT. This CDR3 contains 15 residues. CDR3 nucleotides: TGTGCCAGCAGTGACACCATGGGCGCTGGAAACACCATATATTTT. Residues: CASSDTMGAGNTIYF.

V gene TRBV28 combines with J gene TRBJ1-3, with D uncertain. Trimming cost V 2 bases and J 6 bases, with 8 bases left between them. CDR1 MDHEN and CDR2 SYDVKM come from the germline V gene. This CDR3 is 13 amino acids long. The CDR3 loop is CASSLPGVNTIYF. The CDR3 DNA follows: TGTGCCAGCAGTTTACCCGGGGTAAACACCATATATTTT.

This clone has a handful of counts. The CDR3: CASSDSATSGGTSTDTQYF. CDR3 nucleotide sequence: TGTGCCAGCAGTGACTCGGCGACTAGCGGGGGTACTAGCACAGATACGCAGTATTTT. The chain combines TRBV6-4 with TRBJ2-3, with 12 bases lining up with TRBD2. Germline-derived CDR1 and CDR2 are MRHNA and SNTAGT. V lost 0 bases to trimming and J lost 0 bases; unmatched junction nucleotides: 7. The CDR3 sequence is 19 residues long.

The chain links TRBV5-4 to TRBJ2-7, with TRBD2 matching 7 bases. Trimming at V came to 4 bases and at J to 2 bases, leaving 12 bases not matched to a gene. Looked up from germline, CDR1 is SGHNT and CDR2 is YYREEE (reference sequence). CDR3 length: 16 amino acids. The CDR3 reads CASSQAPSGSTYEQYF. The CDR3 coding sequence is TGTGCCAGCAGCCAGGCACCTAGCGGTTCTACCTACGAGCAGTACTTC.

The chain recombines TRBV5-1 with TRBJ1-1, with D unclear. Between the trimmed V and J ends, which lost 4 bases and 7 bases, there was a span of 11 bases. This CDR3 contains 12 residues. CDR1 and CDR2 (germline): SGHRS, YFSETQ. This CDR3 reads CASSKEQIEAFF. The CDR3 DNA is TGCGCCAGCAGCAAAGAACAGATTGAAGCTTTCTTT.

The rearrangement joins TRBV15 to TRBJ2-7; D might be TRBD1 (6 bases). CDR1 is LNHNV, CDR2 YYDKDF, per germline (reference sequence). Trimming took 1 base from V and 3 from J, leaving 7 bases between them. The CDR3 length is 13 residues. The CDR3 region is CATSRAQGYEQYF. In nucleotides, the CDR3 is TGTGCCACCAGCAGAGCACAGGGCTACGAGCAGTACTTC.

The J gene is TRBJ2-1, the V gene TRBV2; tentative D call: TRBD2 (5 bases). There are 15 residues in the CDR3. V was clipped by 2 bases and J by 2 bases, with 10 bases between them. Per germline, CDR1 SNHLY and CDR2 FYNNEI. CDR3 amino acids: CASSELWGAYNEQFF. The CDR3 DNA reads as TGTGCCAGCAGTGAACTGTGGGGAGCCTACAATGAGCAGTTCTTC.

This clone showed up just once. The chain recombines TRBV27 with TRBJ1-1; possibly TRBD1 for D (6 bases). CDR3 length: 11 amino acids. V lost 7 bases and J lost 6, with 9 bases in between. Germline CDR1 and CDR2: MNHEY and SMNVEV (reference sequence). The CDR3 sequence is CASTRGPEAFF. The CDR3 DNA sequence: TGTGCCAGCACCAGGGGACCTGAAGCTTTCTTT.

The chain combines TRBV5-3 with TRBJ1-1; no clear D. TRBV5-3 is identified as an open reading frame with a role that is uncertain. The CDR3 consists of 18 residues. V lost 0 bases and J lost 1, with 19 bases in between. The CDR3 DNA is TGTGCCAGAAGCTTGGGACGGAGAGATCCACAACAGAACACTGAAGCTTTCTTT. Translating it yields CARSLGRRDPQQNTEAFF.

This clone was detected once. The chain carries TRBV6-5 and TRBJ2-3; 15 bases match TRBD2. With V trimmed by 6 bases and J by 3 bases, 1 base remained unmatched. This CDR3 is 15 amino acids long. Germline V CDR1 and CDR2: MNHEY, SVGAGI. This chain's CDR3 is CASSGLAGGTDTQYF. CDR3 nucleotide sequence: TGTGCCAGCAGCGGACTAGCGGGAGGGACAGATACGCAGTATTTT.

The chain has TRBV9 and TRBJ1-1; D gene ambiguous. The CDR3 runs to 11 residues. The germline V gene encodes CDR1 SGDLS and CDR2 YYNGEE. Trimming removed 1 base at V and 8 bases at J, with 6 bases between. The CDR3: CASSVIQEAFF. As DNA, the CDR3 is TGTGCCAGCAGCGTAATACAGGAAGCTTTCTTT.

In DNA, the CDR3 is TGTGCCAGCAGTTTTAGAAAGGGGGTCGGACCCGAGCAGTACTTC. This translates into CASSFRKGVGPEQYF. This chain joins TRBV28 and TRBJ2-7; D might be TRBD1 (6 bases). V lost 3 bases and J lost 6, with 18 bases in between. Germline V gene data show CDR1 as MDHEN and CDR2 as SYDVKM. This CDR3 is 15 amino acids long.

This clone was counted between two and nine times. The genes are TRBV7-9 and TRBJ1-1; D is possibly TRBD1 (5 bases). Trimming stripped 1 base from V and 4 bases from J, with 13 bases between. Germline assignment: CDR1 SEHNR and CDR2 FQNEAQ (reference sequence). CDR3 length: 15 residues. CDR3 protein: CASSLVGRVGTEAFF. The CDR3 DNA sequence: TGTGCCAGCAGCTTAGTAGGCAGGGTTGGCACTGAAGCTTTCTTT.

The genes are TRBV12-5 and TRBJ2-3; D perhaps matches TRBD2 (6 bases). The CDR3 loop spans 15 amino acids. V was clipped by 1 base and J by 3 bases, with 11 bases between them. CDR1 is LGHNT and CDR2 is FRNRAP in the germline V gene. The CDR3 loop is CASGLATLATDTQYF. The CDR3 DNA reads as TGTGCTAGTGGTTTGGCCACACTAGCAACAGATACGCAGTATTTT.

CDR3 amino acids: CASSPRQWRETQYF. The CDR3 region has the DNA TGTGCCAGCAGTCCTCGACAGTGGCGAGAGACCCAGTACTTC. The genes are TRBV27 and TRBJ2-5; tentative D call: TRBD1 (5 bases). V lost 5 bases and J lost 4, with 14 bases in between. The CDR3 is 14 residues long. Germline V gene data show CDR1 as MNHEY and CDR2 as SMNVEV (reference sequence).

Comments on this clone: The germline gene is not matched at one end of the junction; a read error may be the cause. This chain connects TRBV10-3 to TRBJ1-1; D is unresolved. The CDR3 spans 12 residues. Germline lookup yields CDR1 ENHRY and CDR2 SYGVKD. Here the CDR3 DNA reads TGTGCCATCAGTGAGTTAGAGGGCGAATTAATATTT. Encoded protein: CAISELEGELIF.

J is TRBJ2-7 and V is TRBV2; D unclear. Deletions cut 5 bases from V and 3 bases from J, with 5 bases between. Germline CDR1 is SNHLY and CDR2 is FYNNEI. This CDR3 comprises 11 residues. CDR3 sequence (DNA): TGTGCCAGCAGTTATAACTACGAGCAGTACTTC. It translates to CASSYNYEQYF. The whole variable domain, remainder taken from reference TRBV2 and TRBJ2-7, is EPEVTQTPSHQVTQMGQEVILRCVPISNHLYFYWYRQILGQKVEFLVSFYNNEISEKSEIFDDQFSVERPDGSNFTLKIRSTKLEDSAMYFCASSYNYEQYFGPGTRLTVT.

The chain uses TRBV9 and TRBJ2-3, with 8 bases identical to TRBD1. The length of the CDR3 is 17 residues. Germline loops: CDR1 SGDLS, CDR2 YYNGEE. The J segment lost 1 base and the V segment lost 0 bases, leaving 7 bases of the junction unmatched. The CDR3 DNA reads as TGTGCCAGCAGCGTAGGGATACTGACAGGGGGCACAGATACGCAGTATTTT. It codes for CASSVGILTGGTDTQYF.

The CDR3, as DNA: TGTGCCAGCAGCCCCGGGACTAGCGGACGTAATGAGCAGTTCTTC. It is translated as CASSPGTSGRNEQFF. The V and J genes are TRBV14 and TRBJ2-1; 11 bases match TRBD2. The V gene's germline CDR1 is SGHDN and CDR2 FVKESK. CDR3 length: 15 residues. Trimming took 4 bases from V and 7 from J; bases not matched to a gene: 6.

The chain couples TRBV30 to TRBJ2-1; possibly TRBD2 for D (6 bases). V lost 3 bases and J lost 6, with 9 bases in between. The CDR3 spans 12 residues. Germline V gene lookup returns CDR1 GTSNPN and CDR2 SVGIG (reference sequence). Here the CDR3 reads CAWREGPNEQFF. In DNA, the CDR3 is TGTGCCTGGAGGGAGGGACCCAATGAGCAGTTCTTC.

This clone was found a few times. J is TRBJ1-2 and V is TRBV28; 7 nucleotides match TRBD1. Germline loops: CDR1 MDHEN, CDR2 SYDVKM. The CDR3 length is 12 residues. V gave up 10 bases and J gave up 8 bases; unmatched junction bases: 10. The DNA of the CDR3 is TGTGCCATCGGGACAGTCGGAGGGGGCTACACCTTC. This encodes CAIGTVGGGYTF.

The rearrangement uses TRBV7-2 and TRBJ1-5; TRBD1 matches 7 bases. The germline CDR1 and CDR2 sequences are SGHTA and FQGNSA. J lost 9 bases, V lost 5 bases, and 10 bases had no gene match. This CDR3 has 14 amino acids. The CDR3 here is CASSPGQSLWPQHF. For the CDR3, the DNA is TGTGCCAGCAGCCCGGGACAGTCCCTTTGGCCCCAGCATTTT.

The chain combines TRBV5-6 with TRBJ1-1; D not certain. Deletions cut 4 bases from V and 1 base from J, with 8 bases between. The V gene's germline CDR1 is SGHDT and CDR2 YYEEEE. This CDR3 has 13 residues. CDR3 coding DNA: TGTGCCAGCAGCGAGGGCAGGAACACTGAAGCTTTCTTT. It translates to CASSEGRNTEAFF.